This record concerns one TCR beta chain sequence. The data derive from a study of blood T cell repertoires in COVID-19. Study-level information: From T cells, B-cell-depleted T cells, or PBMCs came the material, which was cDNA or gDNA.

Seattle-derived patients entered the study during active infection and were followed longitudinally. Germline assignment: CDR1 SQVTM and CDR2 ANQGSEA. Trimming removed 6 bases from V and 5 bases from J, with 10 bases in between. CDR3 length: 12 amino acids. The authors' processing: Nucleated cell number was recorded as an estimate derived from reference gene primer amplification. The method was immunoSEQ multiplex PCR; TCRdb's version includes in-frame clones alone and lacks a portion of them. V and J calls plus clone size are reproduced from that table; the DNA served to infer D and trimming. The repertoire holds fewer than 350,000 clones, with around 90% as singletons.

Source material: peripheral blood. The rearrangement uses TRBV29-1 and TRBJ1-4; the D gene is possibly TRBD1 (5 bases). The TCR comes from an older woman with COVID-19, enrolled during active disease. CDR3 in DNA: TGCAGCGTCTCTTACAGGAATGAAAAACTGTTTTTT. Translated, it gives CSVSYRNEKLFF.